Listed here are 25 T cell receptor beta chains from one sample, sequenced in a study of cytomegalovirus exposure and HLA in healthy donors. PCR primers comprised 60 Vbeta and 13 Jbeta primers. Clones were sequenced by immunoSEQ multiplex PCR, and TCRdb holds only the in-frame ones, with some missing. Of about 170,000 clones in the sample, 65% to 85% were seen once. Sequencing was performed on PBMCs. These receptors were taken from a male donor in good health and CMV-seronegative.

The gene calls are TRBV18 and TRBJ2-2, with D possibly being TRBD1 (5 bases). Germline V gene data show CDR1 as KGHSH and CDR2 as LQKENI. Between the trimmed V and J ends, which lost 3 bases and 3 bases, there was a span of 11 bases. The CDR3 sequence is 15 residues long. Here the CDR3 DNA reads TGTGCCAGCTCACCTTGGGAAGGGGACACCGGGGAGCTGTTTTTT. It is translated as CASSPWEGDTGELFF.

The chain is built from TRBV19 and TRBJ1-6; D may be TRBD1 (5 bases). The V end was cut by 7 bases, the J end by 8 bases, with 15 bases between. Germline V lookup: CDR1 LNHDA, CDR2 SQIVND (reference sequence). CDR3 length: 14 residues. For the CDR3, the DNA is TGTGCCAGTACCGGCAGGGCGTGGGATTCACCCCTCCACTTT. Its translation: CASTGRAWDSPLHF. Drawing the rest from reference TRBV19 and TRBJ1-6, the complete variable domain is DGGITQSPKYLFRKEGQNVTLSCEQNLNHDAMYWYRQDPGQGLRLIYYSQIVNDFQKGDIAEGYSVSREKKESFPLTVTSAQKNPTAFYLCASTGRAWDSPLHFGNGTRLTVT.

The J gene is TRBJ2-7, the V gene TRBV10-1; D may be TRBD1 (5 bases). CDR3 length: 15 residues. The germline V gene has CDR1 WNHNN and CDR2 SYGVQD (reference sequence). V lost 7 bases to trimming and J lost 1 base, with 17 bases between them. DNA for the CDR3: TGCGCCAGCAAACTGACAGACTCAGTTTCCTACGAGCAGTACTTC. Protein product: CASKLTDSVSYEQYF.

The chain employs TRBV28 and TRBJ1-2, with unresolved D. The CDR3 loop spans 13 amino acids. The V gene lost 3 bases and the J gene lost 4 bases, with 9 bases spanning the gap. CDR1 and CDR2 (germline): MDHEN, SYDVKM. Here the CDR3 DNA reads TGTGCCAGCAGTTTTGTCGGGGTCTATGGCTACACCTTC. Amino acids: CASSFVGVYGYTF.

The V and J genes are TRBV6-1 and TRBJ1-1; 8 nucleotides align to TRBD1. Losses at the gene ends were 4 bases for V and 0 bases for J; bases not matched to a gene: 7. CDR3 length: 16 amino acids. The germline V gene encodes CDR1 MNHNS and CDR2 SASEGT. CDR3 coding DNA: TGTGCCAGCAGTGTACGGACAGGGACTTTGAACACTGAAGCTTTCTTT. Protein product: CASSVRTGTLNTEAFF.

This chain joins TRBV4-3 and TRBJ1-1; D possibly corresponds to TRBD1 (6 bases). Germline V CDR1 and CDR2: LGHNA, YSLEER. With 4 bases removed from V and 1 base from J, the gap between germline ends came to 13 bases. The CDR3 spans 15 residues. The CDR3 nucleotides are TGCGCCAGCAGCCCCTCGGCAGGGGAGAACACTGAAGCTTTCTTT. Encoded protein: CASSPSAGENTEAFF.

V usage is TRBV19 and J usage is TRBJ2-7; TRBD1 agrees at 8 bases. The CDR3 contains 13 residues. Germline V gene lookup returns CDR1 LNHDA and CDR2 SQIVND (reference sequence). The trim removed 6 bases at V and 5 bases at J, leaving 6 bases unmatched. Written as DNA, the CDR3 is TGTGCCAGTAGCCAGGGGGCGCGCGACGAGCAGTACTTC. Amino acids: CASSQGARDEQYF.

This rearrangement joins TRBV4-2 to TRBJ2-7, with TRBD2 matching 13 bases. The CDR3 has 18 residues. V lost 5 bases to trimming and J lost 4 bases; unmatched junction nucleotides: 14. Germline loops: CDR1 LGHNA, CDR2 YNFKEQ. The CDR3 nucleotides are TGTGCCAGCAGCGACAGACTAGCGGGGGGACCAGGGAGGTACGAGCAGTACTTC. It specifies CASSDRLAGGPGRYEQYF.

The chain links TRBV6-5 to TRBJ2-1, with 9 bases fitting TRBD2. The CDR3 sequence is 16 residues long. Trimming removed 4 bases from V and 6 bases from J; junction bases left unmatched: 10. CDR1 is MNHEY and CDR2 is SVGAGI in the germline V gene. The CDR3 bases are TGTGCCAGCAGTTCCCTGGGCGGGGGGGCCGTCAATGAGCAGTTCTTC. Its translation: CASSSLGGGAVNEQFF.

The V and J genes are TRBV7-3 and TRBJ2-7, with 10 bases identical to TRBD2. Germline V gives CDR1 SGHTA, CDR2 FQGTGA. Losses at the gene ends were 5 bases for V and 7 bases for J; bases not matched to a gene: 11. The CDR3 sequence is 15 residues long. CDR3 nucleotides: TGTGCCAGCAGCCCGGGGACTAGCGTATCCGAGGAGCAGTACTTC. This gives the protein CASSPGTSVSEEQYF. The whole variable domain, filled in from reference TRBV7-3 and TRBJ2-7, reads GAGVSQTPSNKVTEKGKYVELRCDPISGHTALYWYRQSLGQGPEFLIYFQGTGAADDSGLPNDRFFAVRPEGSVSTLKIQRTERGDSAVYLCASSPGTSVSEEQYFGPGTRLTVT.

This chain joins TRBV19 and TRBJ1-5, with TRBD1 matching over 9 bases. Germline V lookup: CDR1 LNHDA, CDR2 SQIVND (reference sequence). This CDR3 is 14 amino acids long. V was pared by 5 bases and J by 5 bases, with 4 bases of the junction left unmatched. Written as DNA, the CDR3 is TGTGCCAGTAGTGAGGGACAGGGCTATCAGCCCCAGCATTTT. Encoded protein: CASSEGQGYQPQHF.

V is TRBV2 and J is TRBJ2-2, with TRBD1 identical over 9 bases. This CDR3 region has 15 residues. Germline CDR1 is SNHLY and CDR2 is FYNNEI. J lost 5 bases, V lost 2 bases, and 3 bases had no gene match. CDR3 residues: CASSESQGATGELFF. The CDR3 DNA is TGTGCCAGCAGTGAATCACAGGGGGCGACCGGGGAGCTGTTTTTT.

The V call is TRBV2, the J call TRBJ1-2, with D possibly being TRBD1 (5 bases). CDR3 length: 14 residues. Germline V gene data show CDR1 as SNHLY and CDR2 as FYNNEI. With 7 bases removed from V and 7 bases from J, the gap between germline ends came to 19 bases. As DNA, the CDR3 is TGTGCCAGCACACTAAAGGACATCTGGTCTGGCTACACCTTC. Translated, it gives CASTLKDIWSGYTF.

The chain recombines TRBV19 with TRBJ1-2, with TRBD1 matching over 7 bases. This CDR3 has 14 residues. With 3 bases clipped from V and 2 bases from J, the junction kept 3 bases outside the gene matches. The V gene's germline CDR1 is LNHDA and CDR2 SQIVND (reference sequence). CDR3 sequence: CASSIARGNYGYTF. CDR3 coding DNA: TGTGCCAGTAGTATCGCCAGGGGGAACTATGGCTACACCTTC.

The CDR3 region has the DNA TGTGCCAGTAGTATAGCCAGGGGTTTTCGCACTGAAGCTTTCTTT. This translates into CASSIARGFRTEAFF. The chain couples TRBV19 to TRBJ1-1; maybe TRBD1 (6 bases). In germline, CDR1 is LNHDA, CDR2 SQIVND (reference sequence). This CDR3 spans 15 amino acids. Trimming shortened V by 1 base and J by 4 bases, and 13 bases separated the two germline ends. The whole variable domain, remainder taken from reference TRBV19 and TRBJ1-1, is DGGITQSPKYLFRKEGQNVTLSCEQNLNHDAMYWYRQDPGQGLRLIYYSQIVNDFQKGDIAEGYSVSREKKESFPLTVTSAQKNPTAFYLCASSIARGFRTEAFFGQGTRLTVV.

This clone was counted between two and nine times. This chain uses TRBV7-9 with TRBJ1-1; the D gene is possibly TRBD1 (6 bases). Per the germline V gene, CDR1 is SEHNR and CDR2 is FQNEAQ (reference sequence). Between the trimmed V and J ends, which lost 0 bases and 0 bases, there was a span of 8 bases. CDR3 length equals 15 residues. CDR3 DNA: TGTGCCAGCAGCTTAGCCGGGGGGCTGAACACTGAAGCTTTCTTT. Its protein is CASSLAGGLNTEAFF. The full variable domain, rest sourced from reference TRBV7-9 and TRBJ1-1, is DTGVSQNPRHKITKRGQNVTFRCDPISEHNRLYWYRQTLGQGPEFLTYFQNEAQLEKSRLLSDRFSAERPKGSFSTLEIQRTEQGDSAMYLCASSLAGGLNTEAFFGQGTRLTVV.

The chain recombines TRBV5-6 with TRBJ1-2; D remains ambiguous. This CDR3 is 13 amino acids long. V gave up 1 base and J gave up 3 bases, with 7 bases separating them. Germline CDR1 reads SGHDT; CDR2 reads YYEEEE. The CDR3 loop reads CASSLSRDYGYTF. The CDR3 DNA reads TGTGCCAGCAGCTTGTCCCGGGACTATGGCTACACCTTC.

The chain has TRBV19 and TRBJ2-5, with TRBD2 matching 9 bases. Near its end, the DNA agrees better with TRBJ2-7, so the J call may be wrong. Germline V gene lookup returns CDR1 LNHDA and CDR2 SQIVND (reference sequence). The CDR3 has 15 residues. The CDR3 region has the DNA TGTGCCAGTAGTATAGGTCTAGCGGGACTCTACGAGCAGTACTTC. Residues: CASSIGLAGLYEQYF.

The chain combines TRBV28 with TRBJ1-5; 10 bases match TRBD1. The V segment lost 5 bases and the J segment 5 bases; nucleotides outside the gene matches: 6. The germline V gene encodes CDR1 MDHEN and CDR2 SYDVKM. The CDR3 runs 15 residues. The CDR3 coding sequence is TGTGCCAGCAGTCTACCGGGACAGGGGCATCAGCCCCAGCATTTT. Translation gives CASSLPGQGHQPQHF. Filled out from reference TRBV28 and TRBJ1-5, the complete variable domain reads DVKVTQSSRYLVKRTGEKVFLECVQDMDHENMFWYRQDPGLGLRLIYFSYDVKMKEKGDIPEGYSVSREKKERFSLILESASTNQTSMYLCASSLPGQGHQPQHFGDGTRLSIL.

The CDR3 region has the DNA TGTGCCAGCTGGGTAGCGGGGGGACGATTCTTTAGCACAGATACGCAGTATTTT. As protein: CASWVAGGRFFSTDTQYF. V is TRBV28 and J is TRBJ2-3; 10 nucleotides agree with TRBD2. This CDR3 spans 18 amino acids. Trimming took 8 bases from V and 0 from J; bases not matched to a gene: 14. The V gene's germline CDR1 is MDHEN and CDR2 SYDVKM. The entire variable domain, with the rest obtained from reference TRBV28 and TRBJ2-3, is as follows: DVKVTQSSRYLVKRTGEKVFLECVQDMDHENMFWYRQDPGLGLRLIYFSYDVKMKEKGDIPEGYSVSREKKERFSLILESASTNQTSMYLCASWVAGGRFFSTDTQYFGPGTRLTVL.

This rearrangement joins TRBV28 to TRBJ1-1, with D maybe TRBD1 (5 bases). Germline assignment: CDR1 MDHEN and CDR2 SYDVKM. This CDR3 spans 14 amino acids. The V end lost 5 bases, the J end lost 5 bases, and 15 bases lay between the germline ends. In DNA, the CDR3 is TGTGCCAGCAGTACAAGGGGCATCATTACTGAAGCTTTCTTT. It specifies CASSTRGIITEAFF.

The gene calls are TRBV7-3 and TRBJ2-2; TRBD1 matches 8 bases. This CDR3 is built from 14 residues. CDR1 and CDR2 (germline): SGHTA, FQGTGA. The J segment lost 4 bases and the V segment lost 4 bases, leaving 2 bases of the junction unmatched. CDR3 protein: CASSSGTGTGELFF. In DNA, the CDR3 is TGTGCCAGCAGCTCAGGGACAGGCACCGGGGAGCTGTTTTTT.

The chain has TRBV10-3 and TRBJ2-2; TRBD1 aligns across 7 bases. The germline CDR1 and CDR2 sequences are ENHRY and SYGVKD. V lost 2 bases and J lost 3; bases outside the gene matches: 3. CDR3 length: 15 residues. CDR3 in amino acids: CAISEKTGDTGELFF. CDR3 in DNA: TGTGCCATCAGTGAGAAAACAGGGGACACCGGGGAGCTGTTTTTT.

This clone was seen a handful of times. The chain joins TRBV4-1 to TRBJ2-7; 10 nucleotides agree with TRBD1. The CDR3 has 15 residues. Trimming took 1 base from V and 3 from J; bases not matched to a gene: 3. CDR1 and CDR2 from the germline V gene are MGHRA and YSYEKL. DNA of the CDR3: TGCGCCAGCAGCCAAGCCGGGACAGGGGTCTACGAGCAGTACTTC. It is translated as CASSQAGTGVYEQYF.

Only one count was recorded for this clone. The chain has TRBV28 and TRBJ2-5, with 7 nucleotides matching TRBD1. This CDR3 spans 15 amino acids. Unmatched junction bases numbered 8, after V lost 4 bases and J lost 3 bases. Germline CDR1 and CDR2: MDHEN and SYDVKM. The CDR3 DNA is TGTGCCAGCAGTTACACAGGGGCGGAGGAAGAGACCCAGTACTTC. It yields the protein CASSYTGAEEETQYF.